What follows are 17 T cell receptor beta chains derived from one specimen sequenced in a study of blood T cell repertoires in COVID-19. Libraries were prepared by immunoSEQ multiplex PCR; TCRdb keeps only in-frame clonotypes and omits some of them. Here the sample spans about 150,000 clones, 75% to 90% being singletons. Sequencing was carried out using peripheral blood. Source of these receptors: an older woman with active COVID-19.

The CDR3 DNA follows: TGTGCCAGCAGCTTACGGCCGCTGGGGCAGGGGGCGCCCCAAGAGACCCAGTACTTC. Its translation: CASSLRPLGQGAPQETQYF. The chain carries TRBV7-3 and TRBJ2-5; 8 nucleotides align to TRBD1. The CDR3 has 19 residues. Germline V lookup: CDR1 SGHTA, CDR2 FQGTGA. V shed 2 bases, J shed 1 base, and the junction held 15 bases outside the gene matches.

The DNA of the CDR3 is TGTGCCACCAGTGCCCGAGCGGGAGCCTACGAGCAGTACTTC. It encodes CATSARAGAYEQYF. The chain carries TRBV24-1 and TRBJ2-7; 8 bases agree with TRBD2. V shed 5 bases and J 2 bases; nucleotides not matched to a gene: 4. The CDR3 runs 14 residues. Germline V lookup: CDR1 KGHDR, CDR2 SFDVKD.

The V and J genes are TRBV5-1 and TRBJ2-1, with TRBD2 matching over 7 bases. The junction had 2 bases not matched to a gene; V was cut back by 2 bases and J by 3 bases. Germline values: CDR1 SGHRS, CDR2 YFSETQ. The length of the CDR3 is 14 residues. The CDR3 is CASSFGGSYNEQFF. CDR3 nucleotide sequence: TGCGCCAGCAGCTTCGGCGGGAGCTACAATGAGCAGTTCTTC.

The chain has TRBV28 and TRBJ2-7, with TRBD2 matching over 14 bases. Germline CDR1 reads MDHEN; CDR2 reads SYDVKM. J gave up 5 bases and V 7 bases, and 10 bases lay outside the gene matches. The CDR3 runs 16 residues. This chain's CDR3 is CASTPGGTSGSDEQYF. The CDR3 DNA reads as TGTGCCAGCACCCCCGGAGGGACTAGCGGGAGTGACGAGCAGTACTTC.

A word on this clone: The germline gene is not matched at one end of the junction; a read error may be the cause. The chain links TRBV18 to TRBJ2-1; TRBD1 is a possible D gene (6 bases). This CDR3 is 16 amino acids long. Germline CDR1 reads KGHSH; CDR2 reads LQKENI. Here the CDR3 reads CASSPLPIQGDNEQFF. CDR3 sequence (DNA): TGTGCCAGCTCGCCACTCCCAATACAGGGTGATAATGAGCAGTTCTTC.

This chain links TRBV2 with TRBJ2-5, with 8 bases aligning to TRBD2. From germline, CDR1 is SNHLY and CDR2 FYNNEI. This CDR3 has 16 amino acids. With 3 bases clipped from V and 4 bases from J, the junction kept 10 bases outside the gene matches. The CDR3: CASSDELAGLVETQYF. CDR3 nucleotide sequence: TGTGCCAGCAGTGATGAGTTAGCGGGGTTGGTAGAGACCCAGTACTTC.

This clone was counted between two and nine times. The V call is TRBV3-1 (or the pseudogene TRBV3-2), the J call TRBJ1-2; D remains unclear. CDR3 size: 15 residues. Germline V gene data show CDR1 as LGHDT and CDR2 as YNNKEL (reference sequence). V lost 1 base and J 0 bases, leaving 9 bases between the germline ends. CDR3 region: CASSQGQITNYGYTF. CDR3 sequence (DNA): TGTGCCAGCAGCCAAGGGCAGATTACTAACTATGGCTACACCTTC.

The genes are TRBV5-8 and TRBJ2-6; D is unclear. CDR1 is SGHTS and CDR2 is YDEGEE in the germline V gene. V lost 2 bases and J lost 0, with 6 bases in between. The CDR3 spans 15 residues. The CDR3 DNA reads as TGTGCCAGCAGCTTCTTTAGCTCTGGGGCCAACGTCCTGACTTTC. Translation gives CASSFFSSGANVLTF.

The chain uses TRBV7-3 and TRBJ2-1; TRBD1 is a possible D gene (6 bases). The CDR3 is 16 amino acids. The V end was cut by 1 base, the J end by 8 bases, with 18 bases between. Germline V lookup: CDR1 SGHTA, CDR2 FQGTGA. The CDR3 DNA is TGTGCCAGCAGCTTAAATCCAACAAACAAGGGGGATGAGCAGTTCTTC. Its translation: CASSLNPTNKGDEQFF.

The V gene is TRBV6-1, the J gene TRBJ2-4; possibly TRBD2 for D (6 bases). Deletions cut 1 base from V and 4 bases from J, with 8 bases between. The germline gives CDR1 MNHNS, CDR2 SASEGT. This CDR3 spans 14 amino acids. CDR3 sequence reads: CASSEGDLKNIQYF. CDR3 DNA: TGTGCCAGCAGTGAAGGGGACTTAAAAAACATTCAGTACTTC.

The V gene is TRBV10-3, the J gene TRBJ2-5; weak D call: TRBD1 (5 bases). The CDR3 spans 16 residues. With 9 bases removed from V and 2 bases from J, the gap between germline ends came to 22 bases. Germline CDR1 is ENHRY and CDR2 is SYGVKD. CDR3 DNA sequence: TGTGCCATTTCGCGGACCAGGGATGTACTACAAGAGACCCAGTACTTC. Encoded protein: CAISRTRDVLQETQYF.

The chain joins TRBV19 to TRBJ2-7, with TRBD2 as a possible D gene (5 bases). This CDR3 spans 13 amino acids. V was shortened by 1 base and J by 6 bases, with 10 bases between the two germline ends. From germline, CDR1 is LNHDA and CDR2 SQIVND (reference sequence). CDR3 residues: CASSIVGGSEQYF. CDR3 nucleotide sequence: TGTGCCAGTAGTATAGTTGGCGGGTCCGAGCAGTACTTC.

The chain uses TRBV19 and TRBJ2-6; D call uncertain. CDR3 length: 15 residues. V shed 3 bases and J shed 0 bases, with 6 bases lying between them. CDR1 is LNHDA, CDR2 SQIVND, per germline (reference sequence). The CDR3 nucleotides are TGTGCCAGTAGTATCAACTTCTCTGGGGCCAACGTCCTGACTTTC. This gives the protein CASSINFSGANVLTF.

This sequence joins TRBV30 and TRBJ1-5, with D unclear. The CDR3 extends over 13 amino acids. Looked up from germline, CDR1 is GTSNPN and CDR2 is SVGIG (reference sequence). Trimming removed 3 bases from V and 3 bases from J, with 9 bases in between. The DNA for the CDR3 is TGTGCCTGGAGCCGGAGGGACAATCAGCCCCAGCATTTT. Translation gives CAWSRRDNQPQHF.

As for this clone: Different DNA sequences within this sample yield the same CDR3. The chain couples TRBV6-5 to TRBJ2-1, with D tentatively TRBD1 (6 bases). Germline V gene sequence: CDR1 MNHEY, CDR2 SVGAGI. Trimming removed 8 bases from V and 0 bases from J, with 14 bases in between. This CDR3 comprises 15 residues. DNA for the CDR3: TGTGCCAGCTTTTTCGGGACATCCTCCTACAATGAGCAGTTCTTC. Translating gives CASFFGTSSYNEQFF.

The CDR3 nucleotides read TGTGCCAGCAGCTTTTACGCCGGGACAGGGGGTTCACCCCTCCACTTT. Its translation is CASSFYAGTGGSPLHF. The J gene is TRBJ1-6, the V gene TRBV11-1; 11 bases align to TRBD1. Germline CDR1 reads SGHAT; CDR2 reads FQDESV (reference sequence). Losses at the gene ends were 3 bases for V and 9 bases for J; bases not matched to a gene: 7. The CDR3 has 16 amino acids. Looking up the rest from reference TRBV11-1 and TRBJ1-6 gives the full variable domain: EAEVAQSPRYKITEKSQAVAFWCDPISGHATLYWYRQILGQGPELLVQFQDESVVDDSQLPKDRFSAERLKGVDSTLKIQPAELGDSAMYLCASSFYAGTGGSPLHFGNGTRLTVT.

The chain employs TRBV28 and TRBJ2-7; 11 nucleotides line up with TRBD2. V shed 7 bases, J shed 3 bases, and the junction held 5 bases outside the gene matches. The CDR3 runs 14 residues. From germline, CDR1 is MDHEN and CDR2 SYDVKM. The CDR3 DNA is TGTGCCAGCATCTCCGGGACTAGCGGCTACGAGCAGTACTTC. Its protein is CASISGTSGYEQYF.